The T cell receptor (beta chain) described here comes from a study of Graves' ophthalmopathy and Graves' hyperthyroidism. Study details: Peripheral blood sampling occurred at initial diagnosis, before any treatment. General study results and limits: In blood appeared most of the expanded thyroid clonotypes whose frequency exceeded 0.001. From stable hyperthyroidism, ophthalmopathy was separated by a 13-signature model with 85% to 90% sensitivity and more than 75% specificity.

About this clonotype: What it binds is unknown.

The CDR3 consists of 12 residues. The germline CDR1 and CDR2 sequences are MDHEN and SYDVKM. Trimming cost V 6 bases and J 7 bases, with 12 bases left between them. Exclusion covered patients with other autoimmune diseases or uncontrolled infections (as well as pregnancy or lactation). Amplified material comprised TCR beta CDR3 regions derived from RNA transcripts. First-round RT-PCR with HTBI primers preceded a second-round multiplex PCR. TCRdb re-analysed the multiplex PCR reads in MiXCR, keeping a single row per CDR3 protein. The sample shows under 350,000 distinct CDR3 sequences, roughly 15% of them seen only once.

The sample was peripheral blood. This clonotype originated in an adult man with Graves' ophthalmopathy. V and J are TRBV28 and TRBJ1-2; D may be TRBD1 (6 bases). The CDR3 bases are TGTGCCAGCAGACCTAGGGGGTTTGGCTACACCTTC. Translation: CASRPRGFGYTF.